What follows describes a single TCR beta chain. Its antigen target is currently unknown. This CDR3 fails to terminate in the conserved phenylalanine or tryptophan, so it likely reflects a read error. The donors were some 39 Caucasian individuals from Russia, aged 6 to 90 years, who were systemically healthy. Ten milliliters of peripheral blood were drawn from each donor into EDTA-treated Vacutainer tubes. Ficoll-Paque density-gradient centrifugation was used to isolate PBMCs, with at least 6.5 million per sample. Trizol reagent was used to extract total RNA from PBMCs, with at least 5 micrograms per sample. For every donor, an aliquot of PBMCs went through flow cytometry to measure the percentages of naive CD45RAhigh/CD27high T cells. The data are from a study of blood T cells in healthy people across ages (dated by TCRdb to the mid-2010s). At the level of the whole study: In model experiments, roughly one uniquely barcoded TCR beta cDNA molecule per two T cells was captured by template switching. For two donors (one aged 18 to 29 and one aged 80 or older), the study analyzed two additional independent replicas of 1 million unique cDNA reads from the same blood draw. Donors were grouped into four age groups: young (average roughly 16 years), middle-aged (under 40), aged (approximately 67) and long-lived (approximately 81). Donors of different ages were randomly distributed across sequencing lanes to avoid experimental bias. The study measured age-related changes in TCR beta repertoire diversity using deep sequencing normalized with unique cDNA molecular identifiers.

Study-wide findings and limitations: Observed TCR beta diversity per million T cells fell roughly linearly with age, and a significant reduction was already apparent by age around 40. A strong correlation was found between observed TCR beta diversity and the percentage of naive T cells measured by flow cytometry. Because the CMV infection status of the donors was unknown, age-related changes in expanded clonotypes may potentially have been confounded. Total diversity estimates from one million sequenced T cells were considered lower bounds and underestimates. Compared with the aged group, more naive CD4+ T cells, fewer expanded clones and increased TCR diversity were shown by the long-lived group, suggesting age selection. Because profiling used bulk unsorted PBMCs, naive and antigen-experienced compartments could not be compared conclusively.

The junction shows trimming of 1 base on V and 4 bases on J, plus 10 bases between the germline ends. The CDR3 length is 14 residues, termini included. Kept here is only the CDR3 DNA, which spans 42 bases and is read in frame from base 1. The library relied on 5' RACE. Sequencer: Illumina HiSeq 2500. A second about 7 to 11 cycle PCR used a sample-barcoded 5' primer and a J-beta primer mix. A template-switch 5' adaptor carrying 12 random nucleotides introduced a unique molecular identifier onto each TCR beta cDNA molecule. At least 2.5 million CDR3-containing paired-end reads were obtained from each sample. First-strand cDNA was synthesized from all RNA with the Mint cDNA synthesis kit, primed by a TRBC-specific oligonucleotide. Following uracil-DNA glycosylase treatment, a first 18-cycle PCR with universal primers M1SS and BC2_uni_R was performed on all cDNA. Turning to the authors' computational methods: For normalization, 1 million high-quality reads, each with a distinct molecular identifier, were randomly selected from each sample. Instead of being binned into consensus sequences, reads with shared molecular identifiers were discarded. CDR3 identification, clonotype clustering and error correction used MiTCR with a Q25 quality threshold and the strictest error-elimination algorithm. A nonparametric unseen species model with Euler transformation was used to estimate a lower bound on total TCR beta diversity. TCRdb redid the processing of the public reads, applying fastp at Q25 and MiXCR, and retained in-frame beta chains. CDR3 protein sequences are deduplicated, and each keeps its most common genes and DNA. The V and J calls reflect TCRdb's pipeline rather than the authors' work. For this sample the table gives around 1,500,000 distinct CDR3 sequences, of which approximately 28% were detected only once. Roughly 8% of the sample lies in the top ten.

The sample consisted of blood. The clonotype was recovered from a woman in her twenties or thirties in good health. The chain couples TRBV12-3 or TRBV12-4 to TRBJ1-1; the D gene lacks a confident call. The sequence in DNA is TGTGCCAGCAGTTTAGGAGGGTTGGGCACTGAAGCTTTCTCT. Translated, this gives CASSLGGLGTEAFS.